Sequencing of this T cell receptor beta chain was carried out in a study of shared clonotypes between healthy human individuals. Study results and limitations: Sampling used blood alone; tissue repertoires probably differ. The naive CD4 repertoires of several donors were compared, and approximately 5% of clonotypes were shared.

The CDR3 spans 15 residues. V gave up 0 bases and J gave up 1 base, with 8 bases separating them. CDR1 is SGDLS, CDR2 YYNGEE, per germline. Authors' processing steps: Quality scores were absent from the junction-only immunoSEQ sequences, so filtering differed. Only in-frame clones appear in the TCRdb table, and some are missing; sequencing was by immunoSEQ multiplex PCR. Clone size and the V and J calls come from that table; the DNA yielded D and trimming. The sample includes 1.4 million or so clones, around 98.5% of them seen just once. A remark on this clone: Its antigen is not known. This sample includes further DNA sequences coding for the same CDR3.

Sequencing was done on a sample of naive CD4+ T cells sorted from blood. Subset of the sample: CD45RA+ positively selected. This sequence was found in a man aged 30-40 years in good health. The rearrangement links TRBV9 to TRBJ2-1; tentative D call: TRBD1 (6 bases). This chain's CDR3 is CASSVVQGSYNEQFF. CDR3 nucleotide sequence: TGTGCCAGCAGCGTAGTACAGGGTTCCTACAATGAGCAGTTCTTC.